The T cell receptor (beta chain) under discussion was sequenced for a study of blood T cell repertoires in COVID-19. Whole-study context: The samples span acute and convalescent COVID-19 from the United States, Italy and Spain. T cells, B-cell-depleted T cells, or PBMCs supplied cDNA or gDNA.

Source study methods: Nucleated cell number was recorded as an estimate derived from reference gene primer amplification. Clones were read by immunoSEQ multiplex PCR, and TCRdb kept only the in-frame ones, dropping some. The V and J calls and clone size were taken over from that table, and D and trimming were inferred from the DNA. The data contain fewer than 50,000 clones, roughly 70% of them singletons. Trimming stripped 2 bases from V and 9 bases from J, with 11 bases between. CDR3 length: 14 amino acids. Germline V gene data show CDR1 as SGHAT and CDR2 as FQDESV (reference sequence). The chain recombines TRBV11-1 with TRBJ1-6; maybe TRBD1 (6 bases). The sequenced sample consisted of peripheral blood. The receptor was derived from a man older than 75 with acute or convalescent COVID-19. DNA of the CDR3: TGTGCCAGCAGCTTACCCTCAGGGGCTTCACCCCTCCACTTT. Translated: CASSLPSGASPLHF. Together with reference TRBV11-1 and TRBJ1-6, the CDR3 gives the full variable domain: EAEVAQSPRYKITEKSQAVAFWCDPISGHATLYWYRQILGQGPELLVQFQDESVVDDSQLPKDRFSAERLKGVDSTLKIQPAELGDSAMYLCASSLPSGASPLHFGNGTRLTVT.